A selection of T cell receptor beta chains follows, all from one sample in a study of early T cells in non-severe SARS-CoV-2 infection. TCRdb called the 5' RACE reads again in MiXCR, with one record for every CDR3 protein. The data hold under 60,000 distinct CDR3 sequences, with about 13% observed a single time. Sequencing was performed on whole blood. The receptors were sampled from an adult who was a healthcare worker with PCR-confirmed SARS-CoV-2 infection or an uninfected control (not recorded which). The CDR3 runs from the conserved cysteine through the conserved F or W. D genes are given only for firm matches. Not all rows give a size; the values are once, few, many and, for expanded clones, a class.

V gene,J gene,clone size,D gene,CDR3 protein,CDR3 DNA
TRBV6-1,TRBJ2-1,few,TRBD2,CASSATSGGAYNEQFF,TGTGCCAGCAGCGCAACTAGCGGGGGGGCCTACAATGAGCAGTTCTTC
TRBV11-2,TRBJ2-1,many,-,CASSLVRLPNEQFF,TGTGCCAGCAGCTTAGTTAGACTGCCCAATGAGCAGTTCTTC
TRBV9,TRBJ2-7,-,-,CASSVGLDIYEQYF,TGTGCCAGCAGCGTAGGACTAGATATCTACGAGCAGTACTTC
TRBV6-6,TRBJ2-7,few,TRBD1,CASTWDRGRYEQYF,TGTGCCAGCACCTGGGACAGGGGGCGGTACGAGCAGTACTTC
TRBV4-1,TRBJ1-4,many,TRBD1,CASSQLQGAGTPNEKLFF,TGCGCCAGCAGCCAGCTACAGGGGGCCGGGACTCCAAATGAAAAACTGTTTTTT
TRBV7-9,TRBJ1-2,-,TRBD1,CASSFSRGRSNYGYTF,TGTGCCAGCAGCTTTTCAAGGGGGCGCAGCAACTATGGCTACACCTTC
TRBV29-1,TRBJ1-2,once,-,CSVGGTGYTF,TGCAGCGTTGGGGGAACAGGCTACACCTTC
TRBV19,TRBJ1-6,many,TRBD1,CASRPGTGTSRSYNSPLHF,TGTGCCAGTAGACCCGGGACAGGGACATCTAGGTCCTATAATTCACCCCTCCACTTT
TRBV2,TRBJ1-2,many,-,CASSGPRVWGTYGYTF,TGTGCCAGCAGTGGGCCCAGGGTTTGGGGAACTTATGGCTACACCTTC
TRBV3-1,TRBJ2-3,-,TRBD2,CASSLPGLPAPDTQYF,TGTGCCAGCAGCCTCCCGGGACTACCGGCGCCAGATACGCAGTATTTT
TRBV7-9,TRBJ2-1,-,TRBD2,CASRPQASGGVDEQFF,TGTGCCAGCAGGCCCCAGGCCAGCGGGGGGGTCGATGAGCAGTTCTTC
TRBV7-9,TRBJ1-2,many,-,CASSLEPGSYGYTF,TGTGCCAGCAGCTTAGAGCCGGGTAGCTATGGCTACACCTTC
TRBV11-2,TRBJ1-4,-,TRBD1,CASSLTGFEKLFF,TGTGCCAGCAGCTTGACAGGGTTTGAAAAACTGTTTTTT
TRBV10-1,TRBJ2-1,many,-,CASSAAGFNEQFF,TGCGCCAGCAGTGCCGCAGGGTTCAATGAGCAGTTCTTC
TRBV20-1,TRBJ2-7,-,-,CSARKPAGFAYEQYF,TGCAGTGCTAGAAAACCTGCAGGGTTTGCCTACGAGCAGTACTTC
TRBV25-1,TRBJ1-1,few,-,CASSESRGFTEAFF,TGTGCCAGCAGTGAATCAAGAGGGTTCACTGAAGCTTTCTTT
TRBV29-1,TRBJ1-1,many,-,CGTEGSGTEAFF,TGCGGTACGGAGGGTAGTGGCACTGAAGCTTTCTTT
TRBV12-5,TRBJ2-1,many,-,CASGLAGINEQFF,TGTGCTAGTGGTTTGGCTGGGATCAATGAGCAGTTCTTC
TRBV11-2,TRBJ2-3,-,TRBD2,CASRTMREGLDTQYF,TGTGCCAGCAGAACCATGCGGGAGGGTTTAGATACGCAGTATTTT
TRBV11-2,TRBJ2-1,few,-,CASSRTLGERNEQFF,TGTGCCAGCAGCCGCACGTTAGGGGAGCGGAATGAGCAGTTCTTC
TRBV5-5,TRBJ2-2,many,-,CASSFGVVGTGELFF,TGTGCCAGCAGCTTTGGGGTCGTCGGCACCGGGGAGCTGTTTTTT
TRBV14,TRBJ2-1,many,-,CASSQEVRDLEQFF,TGTGCCAGCAGCCAAGAGGTCCGGGATCTTGAGCAGTTCTTC
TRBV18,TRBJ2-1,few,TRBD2,CASSQVSGDYNEQFF,TGTGCCAGCTCACAGGTTAGCGGGGACTACAATGAGCAGTTCTTC
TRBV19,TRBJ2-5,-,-,CASSPIRSGKPEETQYF,TGTGCCAGTAGCCCCATTAGGTCAGGGAAACCGGAAGAGACCCAGTACTTC
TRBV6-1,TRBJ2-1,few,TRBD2,CASSDRPSGGSYNEQFF,TGTGCCAGCAGTGATAGGCCCTCCGGGGGGTCCTACAATGAGCAGTTCTTC
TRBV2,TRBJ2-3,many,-,CASSEAPPPDTQYF,TGTGCCAGCAGTGAAGCCCCTCCCCCAGATACGCAGTATTTT
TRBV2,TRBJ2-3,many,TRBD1,CASTPGTGPTDTQYF,TGTGCCAGCACCCCCGGGACAGGCCCCACAGATACGCAGTATTTT
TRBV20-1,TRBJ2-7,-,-,CSATSVQQGQWNEQYF,TGCAGTGCTACTAGCGTACAACAGGGTCAATGGAACGAGCAGTACTTC
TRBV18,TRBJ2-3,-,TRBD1,CASSPRQGTSTDTQYF,TGTGCCAGCTCACCGCGACAGGGTACTAGCACAGATACGCAGTATTTT
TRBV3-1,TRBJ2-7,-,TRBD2,CASSHVAGGPYEQYF,TGTGCCAGCAGCCATGTAGCGGGAGGGCCGTACGAGCAGTACTTC
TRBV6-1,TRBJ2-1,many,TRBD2,CASSEVPHRTSGRGLNEQFF,TGTGCCAGCAGTGAAGTCCCACACCGGACTAGCGGGAGGGGTCTCAATGAGCAGTTCTTC
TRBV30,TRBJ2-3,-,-,CAWSPFLDTQYF,TGTGCCTGGAGTCCATTTTTGGATACGCAGTATTTT
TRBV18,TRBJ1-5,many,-,CASSLTSDQPQHF,TGTGCCAGCTCCCTAACTAGCGATCAGCCCCAGCATTTT
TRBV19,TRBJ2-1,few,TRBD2,CASSRTSGGSHNEQFF,TGTGCCAGTAGCCGGACTAGCGGGGGGTCCCACAATGAGCAGTTCTTC
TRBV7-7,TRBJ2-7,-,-,CASSISLRGRNYEQYF,TGTGCTAGCAGCATTTCGCTACGGGGCAGGAATTACGAGCAGTACTTC
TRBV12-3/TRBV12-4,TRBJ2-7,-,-,CASSFAASLSYEQYF,TGTGCCAGCAGTTTCGCGGCTTCCCTTTCCTACGAGCAGTACTTC
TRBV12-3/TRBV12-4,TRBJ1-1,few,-,CASSLNQGLGAFF,TGTGCCAGCAGTCTAAACCAGGGGCTGGGAGCTTTCTTT
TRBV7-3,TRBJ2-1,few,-,CASSLTRSNEQFF,TGTGCCAGCAGCCTTACTAGAAGCAATGAGCAGTTCTTC
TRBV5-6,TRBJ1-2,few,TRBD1,CASSISGTGTNYGYTF,TGTGCCAGCAGCATTTCCGGGACAGGGACGAACTATGGCTACACCTTC
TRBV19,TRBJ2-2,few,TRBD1,CASSIRRWDRQHTGELFF,TGTGCCAGTAGTATTAGGAGATGGGACAGGCAACACACCGGGGAGCTGTTTTTT
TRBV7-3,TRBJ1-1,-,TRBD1,CASSLQTGGNTEAFF,TGTGCCAGCAGCCTACAGACAGGGGGCAACACTGAAGCTTTCTTT
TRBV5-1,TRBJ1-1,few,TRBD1,CASSSVWTGMNTEAFF,TGCGCCAGCAGCTCGGTTTGGACAGGGATGAACACTGAAGCTTTCTTT
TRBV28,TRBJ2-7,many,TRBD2,CASSELAGGAYEQYF,TGTGCCAGCTCTGAACTAGCGGGAGGGGCCTACGAGCAGTACTTC
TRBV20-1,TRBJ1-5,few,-,CSARMGVRQPQHF,TGCAGTGCTAGAATGGGGGTACGGCAGCCCCAGCATTTT
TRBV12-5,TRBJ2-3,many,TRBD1,CASGYGTVTDTQYF,TGTGCTAGTGGTTATGGGACAGTCACAGATACGCAGTATTTT
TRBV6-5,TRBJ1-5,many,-,CATARTPEGQPQHF,TGTGCCACCGCACGGACCCCAGAGGGTCAGCCCCAGCATTTT
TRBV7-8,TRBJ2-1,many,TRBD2,CASSWTSGGRNEQFF,TGTGCCAGCAGCTGGACTAGCGGGGGCCGCAATGAGCAGTTCTTC
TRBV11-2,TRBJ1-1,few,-,CASSLWGSPNTEAFF,TGTGCCAGCAGCTTATGGGGGTCCCCGAACACTGAAGCTTTCTTT
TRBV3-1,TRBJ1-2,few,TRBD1,CASSPEDRVDGYTF,TGTGCCAGCAGCCCGGAGGACAGGGTGGATGGCTACACCTTC
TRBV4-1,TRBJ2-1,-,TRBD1,CASNSGQGSYNEQFF,TGCGCCAGCAACTCGGGACAGGGGAGTTACAATGAGCAGTTCTTC
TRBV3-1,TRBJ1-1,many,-,CASSPLRRTANTEAFF,TGTGCCAGCAGCCCCCTACGACGGACAGCGAACACTGAAGCTTTCTTT